This T cell receptor beta chain is drawn from a study of T cells in Graves' hyperthyroidism and ophthalmopathy (dated by TCRdb to between 2019 and 2020). Broadly, across the study: Peripheral blood was collected at initial diagnosis, before any treatment. TCR V-J signatures able to tell the groups apart were searched for in a discovery cohort of 90 to 100 patients, of whom more than 40 had Graves' ophthalmopathy and 57 had stable Graves' hyperthyroidism. The paper reports TCR Vbeta CDR3 sequencing of roughly 140 peripheral blood samples: 40 or so ophthalmopathy, under 80 hyperthyroidism and around 17 progressor patients. The 95 to 100 discovery patients were randomly divided into training and test sets at a 7:3 ratio. Once sampling was done, hyperthyroidism patients were given methimazole at a starting dose of 30 mg daily, whereas ophthalmopathy patients were given high-dose intravenous methylprednisolone. Thyroid tissue and blood T-cell repertoires from roughly six Graves' hyperthyroidism patients were also compared in the study. Whether ophthalmopathy could be predicted prospectively was tested in an independent validation cohort made up of about 20 hyperthyroidism patients plus 17 patients who later progressed to ophthalmopathy.

From the cysteine up to the phenylalanine, the CDR3 has a length of 16 residues. The CDR3 DNA has 48 bases and is translated from base 1. From the germline V gene (reference sequence), CDR1 is LNHDA and CDR2 is SQIVND. The germline V end is reduced by 0 bases and the J end by 4 bases; junction bases left unmatched: 4. On the study overall, not on this receptor specifically: In validation, progression to ophthalmopathy was predicted by the model with almost 71% sensitivity and 72% to 85% specificity, a median of about 6 months before onset. Most expanded thyroid clonotypes (frequency above 0.001) were also detected in blood, suggesting blood repertoires may reflect thyroid immune responses. A 13 V-J signature model separated ophthalmopathy from stable hyperthyroidism, with approximately 86% sensitivity and roughly 81% specificity in cross-validation and 80%/75% in testing. Sample size was not statistically predetermined, and blinding of investigators to group allocation was not performed.

A few counts support this clonotype. Its antigen is currently not known. No quality values exist for individual bases; no much larger clone is one base distant. The TCR beta CDR3 regions were amplified from RNA transcripts. For the first round of RT-PCR on the TCR CDR3, the HTBI primer set was used together with the Qiagen OneStep RT-PCR kit. Libraries were constructed in a second round of multiplex PCR, after which size selection and purification were performed. Sequencing of the libraries was done on an Illumina HiSeq2000 using paired-end 100 bp reads. Under the source paper's analysis protocol: SOAPnuke was used to process the raw data, with reads discarded if the reads contained adapters or uncalled bases, had a mean Phred below 15, or lacked an exact constant-primer or identifier match. COPE v1.2.5 was used to merge high-quality paired reads, and clonotypes were defined as unique nucleotide sequences. MiTCR v1.1 was used to align the clonotypes against IMGT TRBV, TRBD and TRBJ reference segments. The analysis included only V-J combinations with a frequency above 0.0001, which together covered 99% to 99.2% of the repertoires. The TCS score was defined as the ratio of F50 (clonal expansion) to E x V (chaos), calculated using BLOSUM62-based TCRdist between CDR3 peptides within each V-J. Welch's t-statistics and random forest reduced several hundred V-J features to about 13, which were used in a naive Bayes classifier (R e1071). TCRdb itself trimmed the public reads at Q25 with fastp, ran MiXCR and retained productive beta chains. Rows are combined by CDR3 protein, so each entry shows the most common genes and DNA. The V and J calls were determined by TCRdb, not by the authors. The sample contains some 740,000 distinct CDR3 sequences, 13% to 15% of them found a single time. The ten largest clones capture 9.5% to 13% of the sample.

Stable Graves' hyperthyroidism was defined as the absence of progression to ophthalmopathy over 18 months of follow-up. Hyperthyroidism patients were aged 18 to 65 years and newly diagnosed, with disease duration of less than 2 months. Exclusion was applied to patients with uncontrolled infections, other autoimmune diseases, pregnancy or lactation. Diagnoses were established on the basis of clinical symptoms, serum thyroxine and TRAb, thyroid ultrasound, and orbital computed tomography. Ficoll-Paque density gradient centrifugation was used to isolate PBMCs from approximately 10 ml of fresh peripheral blood. Total RNA was extracted using Trizol reagent, and RNA quality was assessed on an Agilent 2100 Bioanalyzer.

Sequencing was carried out using blood. The receptor comes from a woman younger than 35 with Graves' hyperthyroidism. The sequence links TRBV19 to TRBJ2-3; 10 junctional bases match TRBD2. The nucleotide sequence is given as TGTGCCAGTAGTATAGAGCGAAGCGGGAGGGCAGATACGCAGTATTTT. Its protein is CASSIERSGRADTQYF. The CDR3 plus the reference TRBV19 and TRBJ2-3 genes for the other parts give the full variable domain: DGGITQSPKYLFRKEGQNVTLSCEQNLNHDAMYWYRQDPGQGLRLIYYSQIVNDFQKGDIAEGYSVSREKKESFPLTVTSAQKNPTAFYLCASSIERSGRADTQYFGPGTRLTVL.